The 16 T cell receptor beta chains listed next were all sequenced from one sample in a study of blood T cell repertoires in COVID-19. Clones were sequenced by immunoSEQ multiplex PCR, and TCRdb holds only the in-frame ones, with some missing. The table records about 70,000 clones, approximately 81% of them present only once. The specimen was peripheral blood. All receptors derive from a woman older than 75 with active or convalescent COVID-19.

This clone occurred many times. The J gene is TRBJ1-4, the V gene TRBV15, with 7 nucleotides matching TRBD1. The germline V gene encodes CDR1 LNHNV and CDR2 YYDKDF (reference sequence). V shed 0 bases, J shed 5 bases, and the junction held 6 bases outside the gene matches. CDR3 length: 16 residues. This CDR3 is CATSRDLAGGNEKLFF. The CDR3 coding sequence is TGTGCCACCAGCAGAGATTTGGCAGGGGGAAATGAAAAACTGTTTTTT.

The V and J genes are TRBV4-1 and TRBJ1-2, with 8 bases fitting TRBD1. The CDR3 length is 14 residues. CDR1 and CDR2 from the germline V gene are MGHRA and YSYEKL. The V segment lost 3 bases and the J segment 6 bases; nucleotides outside the gene matches: 6. CDR3 nucleotides: TGCGCCAGCAGCCATCCGGACAGGGACGATGGCTACACCTTC. As protein: CASSHPDRDDGYTF.

The chain combines TRBV14 with TRBJ1-1, with D unclear. Deletions cut 4 bases from V and 4 bases from J, with 13 bases between. The CDR3 spans 14 residues. Germline lookup yields CDR1 SGHDN and CDR2 FVKESK. CDR3 region: CASSPQAGGTEAFF. DNA of the CDR3: TGTGCCAGCAGCCCTCAGGCAGGAGGCACTGAAGCTTTCTTT.

The chain recombines TRBV19 with TRBJ2-3; tentatively, D is TRBD2 (6 bases). V gave up 3 bases and J gave up 2 bases, with 9 bases separating them. CDR1 is LNHDA and CDR2 is SQIVND in the germline V gene (reference sequence). This CDR3 has 14 residues. This chain's CDR3 is CASSIAGSTDTQYF. Here the CDR3 DNA reads TGTGCCAGTAGTATTGCGGGATCCACAGATACGCAGTATTTT.

The chain links TRBV20-1 to TRBJ1-2; no clear D gene. Germline loops: CDR1 DFQATT, CDR2 SNEGSKA (reference sequence). The CDR3 is 12 residues long. With 3 bases removed from V and 5 bases from J, the gap between germline ends came to 10 bases. Written as DNA, the CDR3 is TGCAGTGCTAGTGGCAGCGGTTATGGCTACACCTTC. Its protein is CSASGSGYGYTF.

V gene TRBV7-3 combines with J gene TRBJ2-1; 7 bases are shared with TRBD2. The CDR3 totals 15 residues. Germline trimming cut 5 bases from V and 0 bases from J; bases unmatched to any gene: 4. Germline V gene lookup returns CDR1 SGHTA and CDR2 FQGTGA. CDR3 residues: CASSQGGSSYNEQFF. The CDR3 nucleotides are TGTGCCAGCAGCCAAGGCGGGAGCTCCTACAATGAGCAGTTCTTC.

This chain joins TRBV7-2 and TRBJ1-5; 8 bases are a match to TRBD1. V lost 1 base and J lost 6; bases outside the gene matches: 8. The germline gives CDR1 SGHTA, CDR2 FQGNSA. The length of the CDR3 is 16 residues. The CDR3 bases are TGTGCCAGCAGCTTAGACTGGACAGGGCCAGGTCAGCCCCAGCATTTT. Translation gives CASSLDWTGPGQPQHF. Looking up the rest from reference TRBV7-2 and TRBJ1-5 gives the full variable domain: GAGVSQSPSNKVTEKGKDVELRCDPISGHTALYWYRQSLGQGLEFLIYFQGNSAPDKSGLPSDRFSAERTGGSVSTLTIQRTQQEDSAVYLCASSLDWTGPGQPQHFGDGTRLSIL.

The chain carries TRBV7-6 and TRBJ2-1; 8 positions agree with TRBD2. The germline gives CDR1 SGHVS, CDR2 FNYEAQ. There are 15 residues in the CDR3. V shed 3 bases and J 2 bases; nucleotides not matched to a gene: 3. The CDR3 protein is CASSFSGDTYNEQFF. The CDR3, as DNA: TGTGCCAGCAGCTTTAGCGGGGATACCTACAATGAGCAGTTCTTC.

This chain links TRBV7-9 with TRBJ2-1; a weak D match, TRBD2 (6 bases). Germline V CDR1 and CDR2: SEHNR, FQNEAQ (reference sequence). V shed 0 bases and J shed 7 bases, with 19 bases lying between them. This CDR3 contains 17 residues. This CDR3 reads CASSLASIWGGRNEQFF. The CDR3 nucleotides are TGTGCCAGCAGCTTAGCGTCAATTTGGGGTGGGAGGAATGAGCAGTTCTTC.

This clone was observed many times. V usage is TRBV3-1 (or the pseudogene TRBV3-2) and J usage is TRBJ1-1; 7 bases fit TRBD1. From germline, CDR1 is LGHDT and CDR2 YNNKEL (reference sequence). The length of the CDR3 is 14 residues. Losses at the gene ends were 1 base for V and 4 bases for J; bases not matched to a gene: 3. This CDR3 is CASSQADRVTEAFF. CDR3 sequence (DNA): TGTGCCAGCAGCCAAGCCGACAGGGTCACTGAAGCTTTCTTT.

This clone showed up just a few times. The V call is TRBV6-2 or TRBV6-3, the J call TRBJ2-7; weak D call: TRBD2 (5 bases). Trimming shortened V by 6 bases and J by 3 bases, and 6 bases separated the two germline ends. This CDR3 is built from 11 residues. Looked up from germline, CDR1 is MNHEY and CDR2 is SVGEGT. The CDR3 region is CASSDYYEQYF. The CDR3 DNA is TGTGCCAGCAGCGACTACTACGAGCAGTACTTC.

As to this clone: At one end the junction does not follow the germline gene, possibly because of a read error. The rearrangement joins TRBV18 to TRBJ2-3; D is perhaps TRBD1 (6 bases). Germline CDR1 is KGHSH and CDR2 is LQKENI. The CDR3 length is 14 residues. The DNA for the CDR3 is TGTGCCAGCTCGCCACCGGGACAAACAGATACGCAGTATTTT. Protein: CASSPPGQTDTQYF. Combining the CDR3 with reference TRBV18 and TRBJ2-3 gives the whole variable domain NAGVMQNPRHLVRRRGQEARLRCSPMKGHSHVYWYRQLPEEGLKFMVYLQKENIIDESGMPKERFSAEFPKEGPSILRIQQVVRGDSAAYFCASSPPGQTDTQYFGPGTRLTVL.

In its sample, this clone was seen many times. The J gene is TRBJ1-2, the V gene TRBV4-1, with D maybe TRBD1 (5 bases). CDR3 length equals 16 residues. Germline CDR1 MGHRA, CDR2 YSYEKL. V lost 0 bases to trimming and J lost 8 bases, with 19 bases between them. The CDR3 region is CASSQDLIRGFEGYTF. The CDR3 DNA sequence: TGCGCCAGCAGCCAAGATCTCATAAGGGGATTTGAAGGCTACACCTTC.

This chain connects TRBV19 to TRBJ1-4; 8 bases are shared with TRBD1. CDR3 size: 15 residues. CDR1 LNHDA and CDR2 SQIVND come from the germline V gene (reference sequence). Trimming cost V 5 bases and J 8 bases; bases outside gene matches: 10. The DNA of the CDR3 is TGTGCCAGTAGTCCGGGACAGGTGGGACCGGAAAAACTGTTTTTT. Protein product: CASSPGQVGPEKLFF.

The V call is TRBV11-2, the J call TRBJ2-5, with 8 bases lining up with TRBD2. The V gene end was trimmed by 5 bases and the J gene end by 5 bases; junction bases not matched to a gene: 16. Germline V gives CDR1 SGHAT, CDR2 FQNNGV. There are 17 residues in the CDR3. The CDR3 coding sequence is TGTGCCAGCAGCCAACGCTTTAGCGGGATGTCTTCGGAGACCCAGTACTTC. It codes for CASSQRFSGMSSETQYF.

This clone was recorded at least ten times. The chain is built from TRBV2 and TRBJ1-4, with D tentatively TRBD1 (5 bases). The V gene lost 8 bases and the J gene lost 0 bases, with 10 bases spanning the gap. The germline CDR1 and CDR2 sequences are SNHLY and FYNNEI. The CDR3 consists of 14 residues. The CDR3 DNA is TGTGCCAGCGCCGGGGGTTCAACTAATGAAAAACTGTTTTTT. This codes for CASAGGSTNEKLFF.